This T cell receptor (beta chain) was found in a study of metastatic and nonmetastatic thyroid tumors. This clone was seen just once. TCRdb reassembled clones from the PCR reads with MiXCR. Here the sample spans about 21,000 clones, approximately 30% being singletons. Each patient came to thyroid surgery without any prior treatment (of any kind). Trimming took 2 bases from V and 6 from J, leaving 26 bases between them. CDR3 length: 17 amino acids. Germline CDR1 reads DFQATT; CDR2 reads SNEGSKA (reference sequence). Sequencing was done on a sample of blood. The chain links TRBV20-1 to TRBJ2-7, with D possibly TRBD1 on 6 matching bases. The TCR sequence derives from a female donor with papillary thyroid cancer or a benign thyroid nodule (not recorded which). Some clones in this sample may be carry-over from other donors' samples. CDR3 sequence (DNA): TGCAGTGCTAGATATCTGGGGCACCTGGCTCTAGGGGGCGAGCAGTACGTC. Protein sequence: CSARYLGHLALGGEQYV.